This note documents a single TCR beta chain sequence. It has no known antigen specificity. No base qualities exist here, and no much larger clone lies one base off it. The cohort was made up of 500 to 800 healthy bone marrow donors. All cohort members were sampled while nominally healthy, although unrecorded immune exposures were likely present. The donor tested CMV seronegative, placing the donor among the 352 seronegative members of the cohort. A peripheral blood sample was provided by each donor, and peripheral blood mononuclear cells were used for TCR beta sequencing. Genomic DNA was extracted from the blood cell samples with the Qiagen DNeasy Blood Extraction Kit. Taken from cysteine to phenylalanine, the CDR3 has 15 residues. Just the 45-base CDR3 DNA is kept, in frame starting at base 1. CDR1 and CDR2, looked up from the germline V gene, are SGDLS and YYNGEE. Trimmed from V: 3 bases; trimmed from J: 2 bases; junction bases lacking a gene match: 3.

This sample is part of a study of cytomegalovirus exposure and HLA in healthy donors (dated by TCRdb to 2016 to 2017). Describing the broader study: An earlier analysis of some 500 of the donors reported 250 to 350 Gb of sequence data and more than 90 million unique TCR beta sequences from 150 million to 200 million T cells. Five DR-DQ haplotypes were handled as single units for association and clustering, since linkage in the cohort was strong. To decide whether each TCR beta V gene segment behaved as functional or pseudogenic, an earlier analysis of approximately 620 of the donors relied on high-throughput TCR beta sequencing. In the later analysis, no new phenotypic data were used to find candidate immune exposures; instead, reliance was placed on TCR beta sequences and their occurrence across donors. To study patterns of TCR occurrence, a later analysis re-analyzed previously published TCR beta repertoires from 650 to 750 donors and added high-resolution HLA genotyping. The study combined high-throughput TCR immunosequencing, statistical association of individual TCRs with disease status, and machine learning to predict cytomegalovirus infection status. All discovery cohort repertoires had been generated using a single sequencing platform. Of the roughly 420 genotyped donors, 65% to 90% were placed in the genetic ancestry cluster associated with self-reported Caucasian donors. The T cell repertoires of roughly 660 subjects were profiled by immunosequencing and related to cytomegalovirus serostatus. In a later genetic analysis, genome-wide SNP genotypes for about three fifths of the 666 donors were used, and that subset was treated as a discovery cohort. On average, over 200,000 unique TCR beta nucleotide sequences were sequenced per donor among a few hundred genotyped donors of the cohort, with roughly 18% of those sequences being non-productive. Typing coverage differed by locus: A, B, C, DRB1 and DQB1 were typed in about 629-630 donors, DQA1 in about 500, DPA1 in 600 to 610, and DPB1 in around 440. The study aimed to test whether signatures of past pathogen exposure could be identified by cataloging public T cell receptors. Along with the approximately 650-subject first cohort, a separate validation cohort of over a hundred different subjects was used. An early release that covered several hundred HLA-typed donors contained approximately 320 gigabases of sequencing data and about 84 million unique TCR sequences. Donor age, sex, ethnicity and CMV serostatus were collected together with the repertoire data. Class I and class II HLA loci were covered by the typing at four-digit resolution.

General conclusions and limits of the study: The only immune exposure information available for the cohort was CMV serostatus. Linkage disequilibrium might explain the correlated functional status among segregating V segments, but an unknown experimental factor could not be ruled out. In an earlier analysis of roughly 500 of the donors, most TCR beta V segments appeared in productive rearrangements about 87% or about 30% of the time, broadly matching IMGT annotations. In the study, 150 to 200 TCR beta chains were listed as associated with cytomegalovirus. A group of highly shared sequence variants was considered likely to be a technical artifact of the sequencing pipeline. According to a later analysis, TCR association rates differed among HLA loci, with DRB1 alleles showing the most associated TCRs and HLA-C alleles showing the fewest. Cytomegalovirus status was reported to be diagnosed by the classifier with high specificity and sensitivity in both the original and validation cohorts. Compared with the 666-donor mean, donors in an Asian-associated ancestry cluster had fewer N-insertions in productive TCRs, according to a later genetic analysis. A further reported finding was that TCR beta sequences accurately predicted the HLA-A and HLA-B alleles for most subjects in the first cohort. The 87-base-pair reads could not distinguish some IMGT-functional V segments, including TRBV6-2 and TRBV6-3, so those segments were excluded. In this cohort, only TCR beta chains were sequenced, and detectable features were limited by the absence of alpha or paired-chain data. Several of the top co-occurrence clusters appeared to be linked to parvovirus B19, influenza, CMV and Epstein-Barr virus, according to a later analysis. According to the authors, the approach could potentially be generalized to other disease states and immunological phenotypes. Presence/absence analyses assumed roughly uniform sequencing depth across donors, an assumption that may not hold. Most TCR sequences were seen in very few donors, while some public TCRs were found in many individuals. When HLA alleles, especially DR and DQ, strongly co-occurred, TCR associations were difficult to assign to individual alleles. In a later analysis, 15,000 to 20,000 TCR beta sequences were associated with specific HLA alleles at a false discovery rate of 0.05. In a later genetic analysis, a missense DCLRE1C variant was associated with V-gene and J-gene trimming of TCR beta chains, and the association was replicated in an independent cohort. A few of the identified cytomegalovirus-associated TCR beta chains were confirmed in vitro to be specific for cytomegalovirus antigens. Most CMV-associated TCR beta chains appeared to be HLA-restricted in a later analysis, and the HLA associations seemed to be driven largely by CMV exposure. The earlier analysis of 587 of the donors excluded about 16 rarely observed V segments, including chromosome 9 orphons, because counts were too low. A later analysis found that HLA-associated TCR beta chains were more clonally expanded and had lower generation probabilities than equally common non-associated chains. Because some donors lacked HLA typing at each locus, the association tests relied only on the typed subset.

The library was built by means of the immunoSEQ multiplex PCR assay. A mixture of 60 forward primers for TCR Vbeta segments and 13 reverse primers for TCR Jbeta segments was used in the multiplex PCR. The CDR3 region of rearranged TCR beta genes was amplified from genomic DNA with a multiplex PCR assay. Amplified TCR beta libraries were sequenced as 87-base-pair reads on the Illumina HiSeq System. The study's processing was this. A later analysis counted about 80 million unique TCR beta chains across the 670 or so repertoires, and some 11 million of these chains were shared by at least two donors. Raw reads were error-corrected and collapsed into unique sequences by a nearest-neighbor algorithm in which closely related sequences were merged to remove PCR and sequencing errors. CDR3 sequences were aligned to IMGT reference sequences to assign V, D and J gene segments. For a sequence to be retained, a match of at least six nucleotides to both a V gene segment and a J gene segment was required. Rearrangements were called productive when the CDR3 lacked stop codons and stayed in frame with V and J; all others were non-productive. Following IMGT convention, CDR3 was defined as the stretch from the second conserved V-encoded cysteine up to the conserved J-encoded phenylalanine. The earlier analysis of 450 to 750 of the donors excluded any sequence lacking an unambiguous match to a single V gene segment. In an earlier analysis of approximately 550 of the donors, V segments were called functional above 56.7% productive rearrangements and were called segregating when the between-donor standard deviation exceeded 5%. A statistical classification framework was built to diagnose cytomegalovirus status from the catalog of TCR beta chain sequences. In a later analysis, TCR nucleotide sequences were compared against IMGT/GENE-DB human TR gene sequences so that V and J genes could be assigned. A later analysis assigned CDR3 sequences and most-parsimonious VDJ recombination scenarios with the TCRdist pipeline. In a later analysis, each TCR beta chain was defined by its CDR3 amino acid sequence together with its V-gene family, and reads without a unique V-gene family were excluded. In a later analysis, approximately 590 highly shared, low-generation-probability nucleotide sequences were removed to address suspected cross-contamination and a sequencing artifact. In a later analysis, a clonal expansion index was calculated for each public chain from normalized within-repertoire ranks of inferred template counts. A later analysis computed generation probabilities with a VDJ recombination model fitted to out-of-frame rearrangements, and checked the results against IGoR. In a later analysis, TCR-TCR, TCR-HLA and TCR-CMV co-occurrence was scored with hypergeometric tests, and a repertoire-size bias correction was applied to TCR pairs. In a later analysis, false discovery rates were estimated by permuting HLA or CMV assignments 20 times. In a later analysis, co-occurring TCRs were grouped with DBSCAN, and TCRdist sequence similarity was added when clustering was performed within HLA-allele-positive subsets. Co-occurrence clustering excluded repertoires with fewer than 30,000 or more than 120,000 public chains, plus five with anomalous nucleotide sharing. Imported from immuneACCESS, the table was reduced by TCRdb to in-frame sequences with V and J called. These copies leave out some clones; in studies compared against another copy, an unresolved V gene accounts for under half, and the cause of the remainder is not known. V, J and clone size derive from that table, while D and trimming were established from the DNA sequence. The sample data list 150,000 to 200,000 clones, and around 68% of these were observed just once. The ten top clones hold under 3% of the sample.

Sequenced material: PBMCs. In this chain, TRBV9 is recombined with TRBJ2-3; TRBD1 lines up with 10 middle nucleotides. This clonotype was sampled from a man aged 35 to 55 in good health and CMV-seronegative. The nucleotide sequence is given as TGTGCCAGCAGCGCGGGACAGGGGAACACAGATACGCAGTATTTT. It translates as CASSAGQGNTDTQYF.